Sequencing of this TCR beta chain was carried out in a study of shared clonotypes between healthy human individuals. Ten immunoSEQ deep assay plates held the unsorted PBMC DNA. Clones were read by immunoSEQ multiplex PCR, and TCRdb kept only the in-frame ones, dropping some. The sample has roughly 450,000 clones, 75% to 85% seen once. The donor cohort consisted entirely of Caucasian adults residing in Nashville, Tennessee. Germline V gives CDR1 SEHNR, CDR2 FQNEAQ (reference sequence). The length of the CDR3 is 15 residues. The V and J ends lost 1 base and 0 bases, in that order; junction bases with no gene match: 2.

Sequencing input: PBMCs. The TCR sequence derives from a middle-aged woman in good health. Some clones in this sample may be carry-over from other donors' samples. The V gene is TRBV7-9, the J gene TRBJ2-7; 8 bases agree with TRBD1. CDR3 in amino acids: CASSLEGQASYEQYF. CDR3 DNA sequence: TGTGCCAGCAGCTTAGAGGGACAGGCCTCCTACGAGCAGTACTTC. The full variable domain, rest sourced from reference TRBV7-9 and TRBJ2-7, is DTGVSQNPRHKITKRGQNVTFRCDPISEHNRLYWYRQTLGQGPEFLTYFQNEAQLEKSRLLSDRFSAERPKGSFSTLEIQRTEQGDSAMYLCASSLEGQASYEQYFGPGTRLTVT.